The clone carrying this T cell receptor beta chain was counted at least ten times. Its antigen is still unknown. One end of the junction does not line up with germline, which may come from a read error. This CDR3 contains 14 residues. CDR1 is LNHDA, CDR2 SQIVND, per germline (reference sequence). This table comes from immunoSEQ multiplex PCR, and its TCRdb copy is limited to in-frame clones, with some not included. This table holds approximately 70,000 clones, approximately 90% found once. This record comes from a study of OX40 agonist ivuxolimab in advanced cancers. At the level of the study: Those enrolled were 82.7% male, with a mean age of roughly 60 years and ages from about 20 to 90.

General observations from the study: Normalized T-cell clonal expansion was also low in some nonresponders.

The TCR comes from an adult with an advanced solid tumor such as melanoma, head and neck, liver or kidney cancer. The input for sequencing was CD4+ or CD8+ T cells sorted from blood, taken in a trial of the OX40 agonist ivuxolimab. The rearrangement uses TRBV19 and TRBJ1-1; 7 bases line up with TRBD1. CDR3 bases: TGTGCCAGTACTATAAACAGGGGTGACACTGAAGCTTTCTTT. It specifies CASTINRGDTEAFF.